Included here is one T cell receptor (beta chain) sequence, with context. The target of this receptor is not known. The CDR3 contains 16 residues, cysteine and phenylalanine counted. The record lacks a DNA sequence. CDR1 and CDR2, per the germline V gene, are SGHRS and YFSETQ. The sample is drawn from a study of synovial regulatory T cells in juvenile arthritis (dated by TCRdb to between 2015 and 2017). For context, the study as a whole: Among the sequenced patients, three were classified as therapy-naive, methotrexate plus infliximab was given to one, methotrexate was given to more than 5, and treatment information was unavailable for one. Although effector T cell subsets in the cohort were also sequenced for comparisons, the Treg dataset on its own covers only blood and synovial fluid Treg cells. Using matched patient samples, the researchers compared TCRbeta CDR3 repertoires across three groups: blood iaTreg cells, other blood Treg cells and synovial fluid Treg cells. TCR repertoire comparisons included Treg and Teff subsets from about 10 JIA patients with active disease. Broad study findings and their caveats: More CDR3 sequences were shared by synovial Treg cells with iaTreg cells than with other blood Treg cells, and a closer relation was confirmed by Chao-Jaccard similarity. Across patients, iaTreg TCR repertoires were largely private, and these iaTreg repertoires partially overlapped with synovial Teff and blood CPL repertoires. TCR diversity was lower in blood iaTreg cells than in other blood Treg cells, which is consistent with antigen-driven expansion.

TCR repertoires were obtained from roughly 11 juvenile idiopathic arthritis patients with active disease who had not reached inactive disease, of whom 3 were polyarticular and 8 were oligoarticular. A median age of around 11 years (range about 2.4-22.9) and a median disease duration of around seven years (range 0.2-19.1) were recorded for the TCR-sequenced patients. The samples used for TCR repertoire analysis were collected at two centres in Italy. Peripheral blood mononuclear cells were separated on a Histopaque-1077 density gradient and then cryopreserved in around 90% FCS with about 10% DMSO. Library preparation was by the immunoSEQ multiplex PCR assay. Adaptive Biotechnologies carried out the TCRbeta CDR3 sequencing. The authors' analysis ran thus. Repertoire similarity used the Chao-modified Jaccard index and median clonotype overlap from 200 random subsamples at equal sample size. Similarity analyses used either productive nucleotide sequences or in silico-translated amino acid sequences. Hierarchical clustering with single linkage and t-SNE based on Chao-modified Jaccard distances were used to compare repertoires. Repertoire diversity was assessed with the Renyi index over a range of alpha values after the sample sizes were normalised. TCRdb carries this immuneACCESS record with in-frame sequences only. Its versions omit some clonotypes, under half of them owing to an unresolved V gene in the studies checked, with the rest unexplained. That table gives V, J and clone size, and the DNA gave D and trimming. In this sample's table one finds roughly 9,900 clones. Together, the top ten hold more than 0.85% of the sample.

Sequenced input: Treg cells from blood. The label giving this sample's cell subset or site can be read as: remaining (HLA-DR-negative) circulating blood Treg cells. Recombination linked TRBV5-1 to TRBJ2-1; no DNA is available, so the TRBD2 call from TCRdb remains unchecked. This clonotype was sampled from a donor younger than 30 with juvenile idiopathic arthritis. CDR3 region: CASSQITSPSYNEQFF.